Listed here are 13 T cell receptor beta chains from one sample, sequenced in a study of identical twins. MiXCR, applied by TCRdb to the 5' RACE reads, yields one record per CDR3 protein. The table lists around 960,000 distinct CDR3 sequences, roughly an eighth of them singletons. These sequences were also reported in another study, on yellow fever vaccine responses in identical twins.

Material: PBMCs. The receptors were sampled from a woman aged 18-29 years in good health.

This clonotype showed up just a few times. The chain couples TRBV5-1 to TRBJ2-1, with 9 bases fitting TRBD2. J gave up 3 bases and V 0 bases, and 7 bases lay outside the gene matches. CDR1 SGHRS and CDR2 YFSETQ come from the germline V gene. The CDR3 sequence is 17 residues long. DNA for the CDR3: TGCGCCAGCAGCTTGGGGCTAGCGGGAAATGGCTACAATGAGCAGTTCTTC. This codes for CASSLGLAGNGYNEQFF.

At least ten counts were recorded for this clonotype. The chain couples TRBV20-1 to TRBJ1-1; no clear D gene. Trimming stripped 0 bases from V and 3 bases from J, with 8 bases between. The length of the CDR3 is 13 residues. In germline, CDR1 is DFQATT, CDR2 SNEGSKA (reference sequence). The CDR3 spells CSARDKGYTEAFF. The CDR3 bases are TGCAGTGCTAGAGACAAAGGGTACACTGAAGCTTTCTTT.

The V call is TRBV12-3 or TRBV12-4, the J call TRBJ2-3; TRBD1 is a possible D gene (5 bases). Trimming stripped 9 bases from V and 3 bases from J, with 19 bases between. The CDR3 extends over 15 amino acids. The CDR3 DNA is TGTGCCAGTCAGGGAAAGGGTTTGGTGACAGATACGCAGTATTTT. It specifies CASQGKGLVTDTQYF.

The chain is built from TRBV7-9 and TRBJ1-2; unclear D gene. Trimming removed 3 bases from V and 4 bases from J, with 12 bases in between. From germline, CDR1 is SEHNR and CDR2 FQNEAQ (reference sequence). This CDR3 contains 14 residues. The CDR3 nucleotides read TGTGCCAGCAGCTTGGGGTCGCCCAGCTATGGCTACACCTTC. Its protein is CASSLGSPSYGYTF.

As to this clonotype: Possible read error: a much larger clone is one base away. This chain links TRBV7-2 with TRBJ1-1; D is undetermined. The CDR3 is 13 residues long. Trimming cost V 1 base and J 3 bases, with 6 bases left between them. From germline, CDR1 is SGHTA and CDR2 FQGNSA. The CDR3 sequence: CASSLVEDTEAFF. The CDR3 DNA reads TGTGCCAGCAGCTTAGTGGAGGACACTGAAGCTTTCTTT.

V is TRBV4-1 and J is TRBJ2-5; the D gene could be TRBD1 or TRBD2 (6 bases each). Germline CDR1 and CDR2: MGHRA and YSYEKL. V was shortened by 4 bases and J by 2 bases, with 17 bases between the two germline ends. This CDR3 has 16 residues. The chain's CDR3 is CASSPRGGPGQETQYF. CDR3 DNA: TGCGCCAGCAGCCCGCGTGGGGGGCCCGGGCAAGAGACCCAGTACTTC.

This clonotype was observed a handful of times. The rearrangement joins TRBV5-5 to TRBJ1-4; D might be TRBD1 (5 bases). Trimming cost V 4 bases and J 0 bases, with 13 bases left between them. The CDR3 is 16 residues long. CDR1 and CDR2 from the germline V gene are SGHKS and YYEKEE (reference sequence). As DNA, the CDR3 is TGTGCCAGCAGCCAAACAGGAGTTGCAACTAATGAAAAACTGTTTTTT. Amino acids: CASSQTGVATNEKLFF.

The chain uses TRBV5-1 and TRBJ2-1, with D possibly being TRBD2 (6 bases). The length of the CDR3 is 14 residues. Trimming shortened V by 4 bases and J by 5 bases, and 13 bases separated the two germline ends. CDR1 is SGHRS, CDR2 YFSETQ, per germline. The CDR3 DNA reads TGCGCCAGCAGCCTGGACTATCCCCACAATGAGCAGTTCTTC. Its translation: CASSLDYPHNEQFF.

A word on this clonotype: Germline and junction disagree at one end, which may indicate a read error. The CDR3 region has the DNA TGCGCCAGCAGCGCCCGGGACAGGGGATCCGTTGGCGAAAATCTGTTTTTT. This sequence encodes CASSARDRGSVGENLFF. This chain connects TRBV4-1 to TRBJ1-4; 10 nucleotides line up with TRBD1. Germline V gene lookup returns CDR1 MGHRA and CDR2 YSYEKL. This CDR3 is 17 amino acids long.

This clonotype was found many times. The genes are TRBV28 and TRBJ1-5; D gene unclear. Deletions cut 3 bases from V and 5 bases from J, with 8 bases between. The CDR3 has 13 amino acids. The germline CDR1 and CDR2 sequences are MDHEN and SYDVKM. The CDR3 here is CASSFLLDQPQHF. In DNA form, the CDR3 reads TGTGCCAGCAGTTTTTTGTTGGATCAGCCCCAGCATTTT.

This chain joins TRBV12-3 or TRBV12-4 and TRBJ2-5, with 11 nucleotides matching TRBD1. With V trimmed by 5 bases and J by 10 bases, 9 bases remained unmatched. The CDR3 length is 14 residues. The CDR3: CASSPRDRGSDQYF. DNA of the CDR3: TGTGCCAGCAGTCCCCGGGACAGGGGGTCCGACCAGTACTTC.

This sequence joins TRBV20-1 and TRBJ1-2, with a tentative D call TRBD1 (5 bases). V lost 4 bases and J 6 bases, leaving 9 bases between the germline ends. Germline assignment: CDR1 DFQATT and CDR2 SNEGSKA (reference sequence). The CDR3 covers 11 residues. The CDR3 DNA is TGCAGTGCTACTCGGGGACATGGCTACACCTTC. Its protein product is CSATRGHGYTF.

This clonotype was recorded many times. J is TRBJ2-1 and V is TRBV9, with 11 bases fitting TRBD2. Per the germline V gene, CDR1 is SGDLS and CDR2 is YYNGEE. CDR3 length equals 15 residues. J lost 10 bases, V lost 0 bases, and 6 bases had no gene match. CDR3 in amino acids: CASSVGLAGGREQFF. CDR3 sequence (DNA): TGTGCCAGCAGCGTAGGCCTAGCGGGGGGAAGGGAGCAGTTCTTC.